A selection of T cell receptor beta chains follows, all from one sample in a study of blood T cell repertoires in COVID-19. The method was immunoSEQ multiplex PCR; TCRdb's version includes in-frame clones alone and lacks a portion of them. This sample has hundreds of thousands of clones; approximately 87% occur once, and the top ten carry roughly 9.4%. Input material: PBMCs or T cells enriched from blood (not recorded which). The source of these receptors is a woman between 50 and 59 years old who had recovered from COVID-19. Both conserved end residues are part of each CDR3. The order of the fields is CDR3 protein, CDR3 DNA, clone size, J gene, D gene, V gene. A D gene is named only where the DNA matches it firmly. Size tells how often a clone was seen (once, few, many) or the class of an expanded clone, and some rows leave it out.

CASSEGLLYNEQFF TGTGCCAGCAGCGAGGGACTCCTATACAATGAGCAGTTCTTC NA TRBJ2-1 NA TRBV9
CASSSTPAGGNQPQHF TGTGCCAGCAGTTCTACCCCGGCGGGAGGCAATCAGCCCCAGCATTTT NA TRBJ1-5 NA TRBV28
CASSPGEGYTF TGTGCCAGCTCACCAGGAGAGGGCTACACCTTC NA TRBJ1-2 NA TRBV18
CSVQIMNTEAFF TGCAGCGTTCAGATCATGAACACTGAAGCTTTCTTT NA TRBJ1-1 NA TRBV29-1
CASSPRDWNNSPLHF TGTGCCAGCAGTCCCCGGGACTGGAATAATTCACCCCTCCACTTT NA TRBJ1-6 NA TRBV27
CASSKSRDRSQETQYF TGTGCCAGCAGCAAAAGCCGGGACAGGAGCCAAGAGACCCAGTACTTC NA TRBJ2-5 TRBD1 TRBV7-9
CASSYRQGDTEAFF TGTGCCAGCAGCTACCGACAGGGGGACACTGAAGCTTTCTTT NA TRBJ1-1 TRBD1 TRBV7-6
CANSGTRGETQYF TGTGCTAATTCCGGGACTAGAGGAGAGACCCAGTACTTC NA TRBJ2-5 TRBD2 TRBV10-3
CASSPGGRTEAFF TGTGCCAGCTCCCCGGGGGGACGGACTGAAGCTTTCTTT NA TRBJ1-1 NA TRBV28
CASSPTLYGYTF TGTGCCAGCAGCCCTACCCTGTATGGCTACACCTTC NA TRBJ1-2 NA TRBV7-2
CASSLLGTGNNSPLHF TGTGCCAGCAGCTTATTGGGGACAGGGAATAATTCACCCCTCCACTTT NA TRBJ1-6 TRBD1 TRBV7-9
CATRDRAQNEQFF TGTGCCACGCGGGACAGGGCCCAAAATGAGCAGTTCTTC once TRBJ2-1 TRBD1 TRBV14
CASSVDWGRGKETQYF TGTGCCAGCAGCGTAGACTGGGGCAGGGGAAAAGAGACCCAGTACTTC NA TRBJ2-5 NA TRBV9